One sample yielded the 26 T cell receptor beta chains listed below, sequenced in a study of shared clonotypes between healthy human individuals. The table came from immunoSEQ multiplex PCR; TCRdb's copy has only in-frame clones and leaves some out. The data hold more than 400,000 clones, with approximately 95% observed a single time. The sequenced material came from naive CD4+ T cells sorted from blood. Subset described: CD45RA+ positively selected. The receptors shown here come from a woman in her thirties in good health.

The chain links TRBV28 to TRBJ2-7; the D gene is possibly TRBD1 (6 bases). Trimming took off 6 bases at V and 3 bases at J, with 12 bases between the two ends. The V gene's germline CDR1 is MDHEN and CDR2 SYDVKM. The CDR3 runs 13 residues. CDR3 residues: CASRRTADYEQYF. The CDR3 DNA is TGTGCCAGCAGACGGACAGCCGACTACGAGCAGTACTTC.

V is TRBV5-5 and J is TRBJ2-5; tentatively, D is TRBD2 (5 bases). This CDR3 comprises 16 residues. Per the germline V gene, CDR1 is SGHKS and CDR2 is YYEKEE (reference sequence). Trimming stripped 0 bases from V and 4 bases from J, with 16 bases between. The CDR3 nucleotides are TGTGCCAGCAGCTTGGAGGCGGGTTGGGGTGGAGAGACCCAGTACTTC. Its translation: CASSLEAGWGGETQYF.

V usage is TRBV6-5 and J usage is TRBJ2-5; D is possibly TRBD1 or TRBD2 (6 bases each). Germline values: CDR1 MNHEY, CDR2 SVGAGI. V lost 3 bases and J lost 5, with 10 bases in between. The CDR3 runs to 13 residues. The CDR3 is CASSYPGAETQYF. CDR3 DNA sequence: TGTGCCAGCAGTTATCCGGGGGCTGAGACCCAGTACTTC.

V usage is TRBV19 and J usage is TRBJ1-5; D perhaps matches TRBD1 (5 bases). The length of the CDR3 is 14 residues. CDR1 is LNHDA and CDR2 is SQIVND in the germline V gene (reference sequence). Trimming took 3 bases from V and 9 from J, leaving 15 bases between them. The CDR3 DNA follows: TGTGCCAGTAGTATGGTCGGGGGTGAGGGGCCCCAGCATTTT. Amino acids: CASSMVGGEGPQHF.

This clone was detected only once. The genes are TRBV28 and TRBJ1-3, with TRBD1 as a possible D gene (6 bases). Germline CDR1 MDHEN, CDR2 SYDVKM. This CDR3 spans 15 amino acids. V was cut by 3 bases and J by 2 bases, with 11 bases left in between. CDR3 nucleotides: TGTGCCAGCAGTTTTCTAGGGGGGCCTGGAAACACCATATATTTT. As protein: CASSFLGGPGNTIYF.

The gene calls are TRBV18 and TRBJ1-1; D not certain. CDR3 length equals 12 residues. Deletions cut 3 bases from V and 6 bases from J, with 8 bases between. From germline, CDR1 is KGHSH and CDR2 LQKENI. In DNA, the CDR3 is TGTGCCAGCTCACCCATCGATGCTGAAGCTTTCTTT. Its translation is CASSPIDAEAFF.

The chain has TRBV19 and TRBJ2-7, with 7 bases aligning to TRBD1. Trimming at V came to 6 bases and at J to 3 bases, leaving 8 bases not matched to a gene. The CDR3 spans 14 residues. CDR1 and CDR2 from the germline V gene are LNHDA and SQIVND (reference sequence). The CDR3 region is CASSLQGNGYEQYF. In nucleotides, the CDR3 is TGTGCCAGTAGCCTACAGGGGAATGGCTACGAGCAGTACTTC.

The chain couples TRBV4-2 to TRBJ1-3; no definite D call. The CDR3 consists of 16 residues. Germline loops: CDR1 LGHNA, CDR2 YNFKEQ. With 0 bases removed from V and 2 bases from J, the gap between germline ends came to 11 bases. CDR3 region: CASSQDAGTTGNTIYF. The CDR3 DNA is TGTGCCAGCAGCCAAGATGCCGGAACAACTGGAAACACCATATATTTT.

In DNA, the CDR3 is TGTGCCAGCTCACCAACCGGGGGAGACCCCTACGAGCAGTACTTC. Its protein product is CASSPTGGDPYEQYF. V is TRBV18 and J is TRBJ2-7; D perhaps matches TRBD2 (6 bases). The CDR3 covers 15 residues. Germline V gives CDR1 KGHSH, CDR2 LQKENI. Deletions cut 2 bases from V and 2 bases from J, with 13 bases between. Drawing the rest from reference TRBV18 and TRBJ2-7, the complete variable domain is NAGVMQNPRHLVRRRGQEARLRCSPMKGHSHVYWYRQLPEEGLKFMVYLQKENIIDESGMPKERFSAEFPKEGPSILRIQQVVRGDSAAYFCASSPTGGDPYEQYFGPGTRLTVT.

The genes are TRBV7-2 and TRBJ2-7; D possibly uses TRBD1 or TRBD2 (5 bases each). Looked up from germline, CDR1 is SGHTA and CDR2 is FQGNSA. V was cut by 1 base and J by 6 bases, with 13 bases left in between. The CDR3 has 14 amino acids. This CDR3 is CASSLVRVGGEQYF. The CDR3, as DNA: TGTGCCAGCAGCTTAGTCAGGGTTGGGGGCGAGCAGTACTTC.

V usage is TRBV7-9 and J usage is TRBJ1-2, with D hard to call. The V end was cut by 1 base, the J end by 4 bases, with 13 bases between. Germline V gene data show CDR1 as SEHNR and CDR2 as FQNEAQ (reference sequence). There are 15 residues in the CDR3. The CDR3 loop is CASSLEVLDGYGYTF. The CDR3 nucleotides are TGTGCCAGCAGCTTAGAGGTCCTCGATGGCTATGGCTACACCTTC.

V gene TRBV29-1 combines with J gene TRBJ2-7, with D possibly being TRBD2 (6 bases). Trimming pared 7 bases from V and 6 bases from J, leaving 25 bases between. The CDR3 length is 15 residues. Germline CDR1 reads SQVTM; CDR2 reads ANQGSEA. CDR3 residues: CSAGKMGLEGGEQYF. The DNA for the CDR3 is TGCAGCGCTGGAAAGATGGGGCTTGAGGGAGGCGAGCAGTACTTC.

This chain links TRBV2 with TRBJ2-3; 9 bases fit TRBD2. Looked up from germline, CDR1 is SNHLY and CDR2 is FYNNEI. The CDR3 extends over 16 amino acids. With 6 bases clipped from V and 4 bases from J, the junction kept 11 bases outside the gene matches. The CDR3 DNA sequence: TGTGCCAGCAGAGACGCGGGGGGGAATGAAGCAGATACGCAGTATTTT. The encoded protein is CASRDAGGNEADTQYF.

The chain recombines TRBV5-1 with TRBJ2-3; D is ambiguous. The germline CDR1 and CDR2 sequences are SGHRS and YFSETQ. Trimming took off 4 bases at V and 2 bases at J, with 2 bases between the two ends. This CDR3 contains 11 residues. CDR3 sequence (DNA): TGCGCCAGCAGCGACACAGATACGCAGTATTTT. Its protein is CASSDTDTQYF.

V gene TRBV25-1 combines with J gene TRBJ1-1; TRBD1 might be the D (5 bases). CDR3 length: 16 amino acids. Germline values: CDR1 MGHDK, CDR2 SYGVNS. V was cut by 5 bases and J by 4 bases, with 20 bases left in between. DNA of the CDR3: TGTGCCAGCAGTCCAACAAACAGGTGGAAGGCCACTGAAGCTTTCTTT. This sequence encodes CASSPTNRWKATEAFF.

V gene TRBV10-3 combines with J gene TRBJ2-3, with 10 bases that match TRBD2. Germline V gene lookup returns CDR1 ENHRY and CDR2 SYGVKD. The CDR3 loop spans 17 amino acids. J lost 3 bases, V lost 4 bases, and 10 bases had no gene match. The CDR3 bases are TGTGCCATCAGTGCAACCCCGCTAGCGGGAGTAACAGATACGCAGTATTTT. This gives the protein CAISATPLAGVTDTQYF.

The chain has TRBV5-4 and TRBJ2-3; D call uncertain. From germline, CDR1 is SGHNT and CDR2 YYREEE (reference sequence). This CDR3 has 16 residues. V lost 6 bases and J 2 bases, leaving 19 bases between the germline ends. The CDR3 loop reads CASTHQVEANTDTQYF. CDR3 nucleotides: TGTGCCAGCACCCACCAGGTGGAAGCTAACACAGATACGCAGTATTTT.

The chain employs TRBV28 and TRBJ2-1; 9 bases agree with TRBD1. The junction had 15 bases not matched to a gene; V was cut back by 6 bases and J by 6 bases. CDR1 and CDR2 (germline): MDHEN, SYDVKM. This CDR3 has 17 residues. The CDR3 DNA reads TGTGCCAGCAGCACATACTGGGGACAGGGTTGGTTCAATGAGCAGTTCTTC. This encodes CASSTYWGQGWFNEQFF.

The V gene is TRBV2, the J gene TRBJ2-1; D is perhaps TRBD2 (5 bases). There are 14 residues in the CDR3. CDR1 is SNHLY, CDR2 FYNNEI, per germline. V lost 4 bases and J 9 bases, leaving 16 bases between the germline ends. This CDR3 reads CASSATTTPIEQFF. DNA for the CDR3: TGTGCCAGCAGTGCGACGACTACCCCCATTGAGCAGTTCTTC.

This chain joins TRBV19 and TRBJ2-7; 7 nucleotides match TRBD2. The CDR3 is made up of 15 amino acids. With V trimmed by 4 bases and J by 2 bases, 8 bases remained unmatched. Germline V gene lookup returns CDR1 LNHDA and CDR2 SQIVND (reference sequence). The CDR3 bases are TGTGCCAGTAGTACCGGACTAGTCGACGCCTACGAGCAGTACTTC. Translated, it gives CASSTGLVDAYEQYF. The full variable domain, completed using reference TRBV19 and TRBJ2-7, is DGGITQSPKYLFRKEGQNVTLSCEQNLNHDAMYWYRQDPGQGLRLIYYSQIVNDFQKGDIAEGYSVSREKKESFPLTVTSAQKNPTAFYLCASSTGLVDAYEQYFGPGTRLTVT.

The chain employs TRBV6-1 and TRBJ2-5; 7 bases align to TRBD1. V lost 11 bases, J lost 1 base, and 10 bases stayed unmatched. This CDR3 comprises 14 residues. Germline V gene data show CDR1 as MNHNS and CDR2 as SASEGT. Written as DNA, the CDR3 is TGTGCCGTAACCCAGACAGGGCCCCAAGAGACCCAGTACTTC. Protein product: CAVTQTGPQETQYF.

The chain carries TRBV5-1 and TRBJ2-7; D might be TRBD2 (6 bases). In germline, CDR1 is SGHRS, CDR2 YFSETQ. CDR3 size: 15 residues. The ends were cut back, 4 bases at V and 0 bases at J, with 14 bases in the middle. CDR3 nucleotide sequence: TGCGCCAGCAGCCCGATGGGACTGGCCTCCTACGAGCAGTACTTC. It encodes CASSPMGLASYEQYF. Combining the CDR3 with reference TRBV5-1 and TRBJ2-7 gives the whole variable domain KAGVTQTPRYLIKTRGQQVTLSCSPISGHRSVSWYQQTPGQGLQFLFEYFSETQRNKGNFPGRFSGRQFSNSRSEMNVSTLELGDSALYLCASSPMGLASYEQYFGPGTRLTVT.

This sequence joins TRBV28 and TRBJ1-5; 7 bases fit TRBD1. Unmatched junction bases numbered 7, after V lost 6 bases and J lost 5 bases. Germline CDR1 and CDR2: MDHEN and SYDVKM. CDR3 length: 14 residues. CDR3 nucleotides: TGTGCCAGCAGGACCGGGACAGCCCATCAGCCCCAGCATTTT. Its translation: CASRTGTAHQPQHF.

V gene TRBV5-1 combines with J gene TRBJ2-5; D remains unclear. CDR3 size: 15 residues. Trimming removed 4 bases at V and 2 bases at J, with 15 bases between. In germline, CDR1 is SGHRS, CDR2 YFSETQ. The CDR3 coding sequence is TGCGCCAGCAGCCCTAAGGCCGCTATTCAAGAGACCCAGTACTTC. It translates to CASSPKAAIQETQYF.

Concerning this clone: In the same sample, other DNA sequences code for this CDR3. The chain carries TRBV28 and TRBJ2-2, with D unclear. Trimming took off 6 bases at V and 1 base at J, with 3 bases between the two ends. The CDR3 sequence is 12 residues long. Germline V gives CDR1 MDHEN, CDR2 SYDVKM. CDR3 nucleotides: TGTGCCAGCAGCCTGAACACCGGGGAGCTGTTTTTT. Its translation is CASSLNTGELFF.

The chain couples TRBV6-1 to TRBJ2-1, with 13 bases fitting TRBD2. The CDR3 extends over 15 amino acids. V was pared by 5 bases and J by 8 bases, with 6 bases of the junction left unmatched. Germline V gene data show CDR1 as MNHNS and CDR2 as SASEGT. DNA for the CDR3: TGTGCCAGCAGTTCTGGACTAGCGGGAGAGGATGAGCAGTTCTTC. Translation gives CASSSGLAGEDEQFF.